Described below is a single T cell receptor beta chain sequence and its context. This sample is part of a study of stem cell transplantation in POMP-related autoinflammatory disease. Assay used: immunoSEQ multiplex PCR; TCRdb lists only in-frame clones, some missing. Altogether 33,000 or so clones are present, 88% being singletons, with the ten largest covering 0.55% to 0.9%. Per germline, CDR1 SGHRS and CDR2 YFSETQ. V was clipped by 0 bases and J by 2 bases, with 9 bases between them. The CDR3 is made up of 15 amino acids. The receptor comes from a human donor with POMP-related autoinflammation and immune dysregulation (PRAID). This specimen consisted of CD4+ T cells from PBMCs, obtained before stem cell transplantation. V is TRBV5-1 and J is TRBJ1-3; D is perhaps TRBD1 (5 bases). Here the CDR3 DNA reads TGCGCCAGCAGCTTGGCGCAGGGAGCTGGAAACACCATATATTTT. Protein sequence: CASSLAQGAGNTIYF.